A single sample gave rise to the 2 T cell receptor beta chains below, sequenced in a study of blood T cells in healthy people across ages. A sample-barcoded 5' primer and a J-beta primer mix were used in a second PCR of about 6 to 12 cycles. MiXCR, run by TCRdb on the 5' RACE reads, gives a single entry per CDR3 protein. The table lists about 1.1 million distinct CDR3 sequences, under 40% of them singletons. The sequenced material came from blood. The receptor source for this set is a man aged 18-30 years in good health.

The V and J genes are TRBV7-2 and TRBJ2-3; 7 positions agree with TRBD2. The CDR3 contains 15 residues. From germline, CDR1 is SGHTA and CDR2 FQGNSA. J lost 4 bases, V lost 5 bases, and 9 bases had no gene match. The CDR3 DNA sequence: TGTGCCAGCAGCAATGGGGGGGGAATTCCAGATACGCAGTATTTT. Its translation is CASSNGGGIPDTQYF.

This clonotype was seen many times. The gene calls are TRBV29-1 and TRBJ2-1; D possibly corresponds to TRBD2 (5 bases). The J call may be in error: the DNA end matches TRBJ2-7 better. Looked up from germline, CDR1 is SQVTM and CDR2 is ANQGSEA. The CDR3 length is 16 residues. The CDR3 protein is CSVEDGETDSYNEQYF. The CDR3 DNA sequence: TGCAGCGTTGAAGATGGGGAGACGGACTCCTACAATGAGCAGTACTTC.